These 32 T cell receptor beta chains came from one sample sequenced in a study of immune evolution from preneoplasia to lung adenocarcinoma. The protocol was immunoSEQ multiplex PCR, while the TCRdb copy is restricted to in-frame clones and leaves out a portion. The sample yields 2,000 to 3,000 clones, about four fifths seen once. The sequencing input was FFPE lung adenocarcinoma in situ tissue. The receptors come from a person aged 65-85 years with lung adenocarcinoma.

A remark on this clone: At one of its ends the junction is not consistent with the germline gene, which may arise from a read error. The chain is built from TRBV7-8 and TRBJ2-2; 13 bases map to TRBD2. The CDR3 is made up of 17 amino acids. CDR1 is SGHVS and CDR2 is FQNEAQ in the germline V gene. CDR3 bases: TGTGCCAGCACCTTACTAGCGGGAGGGGTGCACACCGGGGAGCTGTTTTTT. It translates to CASTLLAGGVHTGELFF.

The rearrangement joins TRBV9 to TRBJ2-3; D remains unclear. The CDR3 is made up of 14 amino acids. Trimming took off 3 bases at V and 4 bases at J, with 12 bases between the two ends. Germline assignment: CDR1 SGDLS and CDR2 YYNGEE. CDR3 protein: CASSAGSGPDTQYF. As DNA, the CDR3 is TGTGCCAGCAGCGCCGGATCGGGTCCAGATACGCAGTATTTT. Supplemented by reference TRBV9 and TRBJ2-3, the full variable domain reads DSGVTQTPKHLITATGQRVTLRCSPRSGDLSVYWYQQSLDQGLQFLIQYYNGEERAKGNILERFSAQQFPDLHSELNLSSLELGDSALYFCASSAGSGPDTQYFGPGTRLTVL.

V usage is TRBV9 and J usage is TRBJ2-1; D may be TRBD1 (6 bases). This CDR3 is built from 15 residues. Trimming cost V 4 bases and J 0 bases, with 11 bases left between them. Germline V gives CDR1 SGDLS, CDR2 YYNGEE. The CDR3 protein is CASSPQGNSYNEQFF. The CDR3 DNA reads TGTGCCAGCAGCCCACAGGGTAACTCCTACAATGAGCAGTTCTTC.

V and J are TRBV7-2 and TRBJ2-7; D is tentatively TRBD1 or TRBD2 (5 bases each). CDR1 and CDR2 (germline): SGHTA, FQGNSA. Trimming shortened V by 8 bases and J by 1 base, and 15 bases separated the two germline ends. The CDR3 has 14 residues. The CDR3 sequence is CASGRGDSSYEQYF. For the CDR3, the DNA is TGTGCCAGCGGCCGAGGGGATTCATCCTACGAGCAGTACTTC.

The chain employs TRBV7-8 and TRBJ2-5; 9 positions match TRBD2. The V gene's germline CDR1 is SGHVS and CDR2 FQNEAQ. The V and J ends lost 7 bases and 3 bases, in that order; junction bases with no gene match: 15. The CDR3 sequence is 17 residues long. CDR3 region: CASTPVEGLAGKETQYF. The DNA for the CDR3 is TGTGCCAGCACCCCCGTAGAGGGGCTAGCGGGAAAAGAGACCCAGTACTTC. Variable domain in full (rest from reference TRBV7-8 and TRBJ2-5): GAGVSQSPRYKVAKRGQDVALRCDPISGHVSLFWYQQALGQGPEFLTYFQNEAQLDKSGLPSDRFFAERPEGSVSTLKIQRTQQEDSAVYLCASTPVEGLAGKETQYFGPGTRLLVL.

The chain combines TRBV5-4 with TRBJ2-3, with TRBD2 matching over 9 bases. Germline trimming cut 3 bases from V and 6 bases from J; bases unmatched to any gene: 5. This CDR3 has 14 amino acids. Germline assignment: CDR1 SGHNT and CDR2 YYREEE (reference sequence). The CDR3 region has the DNA TGTGCCAGCAGCTATAGCGGGGGAGGGGATACGCAGTATTTT. It yields the protein CASSYSGGGDTQYF.

This chain links TRBV11-3 with TRBJ1-6; weak D call: TRBD1 (6 bases). The CDR3 loop spans 15 amino acids. The germline CDR1 and CDR2 sequences are SGHNT and YENEEA. Trimming shortened V by 4 bases and J by 8 bases, and 15 bases separated the two germline ends. The DNA for the CDR3 is TGTGCCAGCAGCTCCCGAGGGGGGCAGGATTCACCCCTCCACTTT. It encodes CASSSRGGQDSPLHF. The full variable domain, with the rest looked up from reference TRBV11-3 and TRBJ1-6, is EAGVVQSPRYKIIEKKQPVAFWCNPISGHNTLYWYLQNLGQGPELLIRYENEEAVDDSQLPKDRFSAERLKGVDSTLKIQPAELGDSAVYLCASSSRGGQDSPLHFGNGTRLTVT.

This clone has a single count. The chain recombines TRBV27 with TRBJ1-2, with D perhaps TRBD1 (6 bases). Germline V lookup: CDR1 MNHEY, CDR2 SMNVEV (reference sequence). CDR3 length equals 14 residues. Trimming shortened V by 5 bases and J by 4 bases, and 14 bases separated the two germline ends. The DNA for the CDR3 is TGTGCCAGCAGTCCTGAGACAGGCGCCTATGGCTACACCTTC. The encoded protein is CASSPETGAYGYTF.

This chain joins TRBV28 and TRBJ1-4; the D gene is possibly TRBD1 (5 bases). V was clipped by 4 bases and J by 7 bases, with 19 bases between them. The CDR3 spans 16 residues. CDR1 is MDHEN and CDR2 is SYDVKM in the germline V gene. This CDR3 is CASSSPSGQLFEKLFF. DNA of the CDR3: TGTGCCAGCAGTTCCCCTTCAGGACAACTTTTTGAAAAACTGTTTTTT.

This clone was picked up a small number of times. The chain has TRBV6-5 and TRBJ1-1; D perhaps matches TRBD1 (5 bases). CDR1 and CDR2 (germline): MNHEY, SVGAGI. CDR3 length equals 14 residues. Trimming pared 11 bases from V and 1 base from J, leaving 17 bases between. The CDR3 coding sequence is TGTGCCGTCGTTCGGGGGGATGCGAACACTGAAGCTTTCTTT. Its translation is CAVVRGDANTEAFF.

V usage is TRBV19 and J usage is TRBJ1-2; D is perhaps TRBD1 (5 bases). Germline V gene lookup returns CDR1 LNHDA and CDR2 SQIVND (reference sequence). V shed 5 bases and J shed 3 bases, with 16 bases lying between them. The CDR3 runs 15 residues. The CDR3 loop is CASSAPGRTDYGYTF. The CDR3 DNA is TGTGCCAGTAGTGCCCCGGGGCGAACGGACTATGGCTACACCTTC.

The chain uses TRBV19 and TRBJ1-2; D call uncertain. The germline V and J ends were trimmed by 1 base and 5 bases, with 8 bases remaining between them. CDR1 is LNHDA, CDR2 SQIVND, per germline (reference sequence). The CDR3 spans 13 residues. The CDR3 DNA is TGTGCCAGTAGTATAGTATACCAATATGGCTACACCTTC. Its translation: CASSIVYQYGYTF.

The J gene is TRBJ2-2, the V gene TRBV5-1; 7 nucleotides match TRBD1. Germline V CDR1 and CDR2: SGHRS, YFSETQ. There are 16 residues in the CDR3. The trim removed 0 bases at V and 3 bases at J, leaving 5 bases unmatched. CDR3: CASSLAPGQHTGELFF. Written as DNA, the CDR3 is TGCGCCAGCAGCTTGGCCCCGGGACAGCACACCGGGGAGCTGTTTTTT.

CDR3 region: CASRQGGSSEQFF. CDR3 bases: TGTGCCAGTAGACAGGGTGGTTCGAGTGAGCAGTTCTTC. The rearrangement links TRBV28 to TRBJ2-1; 7 nucleotides agree with TRBD1. The CDR3 is made up of 13 amino acids. Germline V lookup: CDR1 MDHEN, CDR2 SYDVKM. Trimming removed 9 bases from V and 9 bases from J; junction bases left unmatched: 11.

A remark on this clone: One end of the junction fails to match germline, which may point to a read error. The chain links TRBV11-1 to TRBJ1-2, with 10 bases identical to TRBD1. Germline values: CDR1 SGHAT, CDR2 FQDESV (reference sequence). The CDR3 consists of 14 residues. CDR3 sequence reads: CANSDVGTGDGYTF. The CDR3, as DNA: TGTGCCAACAGCGATGTCGGGACAGGGGATGGCTACACCTTC.

This clone occurred a few times. The chain links TRBV5-3 to TRBJ1-3, with no clear D. TRBV5-3 qualifies as an ORF whose function is uncertain. The V end was cut by 4 bases, the J end by 9 bases, with 11 bases between. The CDR3 is 12 amino acids. CDR3 sequence reads: CARSVPGGTIYF. CDR3 nucleotides: TGTGCCAGAAGCGTCCCTGGAGGCACCATATATTTT.

This chain links TRBV6-4 with TRBJ2-3, with 8 bases lining up with TRBD1. Trimming removed 3 bases from V and 1 base from J; junction bases left unmatched: 3. Germline V gene sequence: CDR1 MRHNA, CDR2 SNTAGT. The CDR3 contains 15 residues. The CDR3 coding sequence is TGTGCCAGCAGTGATGGGACAGGAGGCACAGATACGCAGTATTTT. It encodes CASSDGTGGTDTQYF.

The chain joins TRBV30 to TRBJ2-5; TRBD2 matches at 12 bases. The ends lost 4 bases at V and 5 bases at J; junction bases unmatched: 2. Looked up from germline, CDR1 is GTSNPN and CDR2 is SVGIG (reference sequence). This CDR3 is built from 13 residues. DNA for the CDR3: TGTGCCTGGAATCTAGCGGGAGGGGAGACCCAGTACTTC. Its protein product is CAWNLAGGETQYF.

The CDR3 loop is CASRTTGLNTEAFF. The CDR3 nucleotides are TGCGCCAGCAGAACAACAGGCTTGAACACTGAAGCTTTCTTT. This chain uses TRBV5-1 with TRBJ1-1; D possibly corresponds to TRBD1 (5 bases). The CDR3 consists of 14 residues. Germline V gives CDR1 SGHRS, CDR2 YFSETQ. With 5 bases removed from V and 0 bases from J, the gap between germline ends came to 11 bases.

The chain employs TRBV2 and TRBJ1-2, with 8 bases matching TRBD1. The CDR3 sequence is 16 residues long. V lost 4 bases to trimming and J lost 10 bases; unmatched junction nucleotides: 17. CDR1 and CDR2 (germline): SNHLY, FYNNEI. Here the CDR3 DNA reads TGTGCCAGCAGTGTTCTATTCGGACAGGGTGAAGAGCACTACACCTTC. The encoded protein is CASSVLFGQGEEHYTF.

The chain is built from TRBV11-3 and TRBJ1-4; TRBD1 is a possible D gene (6 bases). The V gene lost 5 bases and the J gene lost 4 bases, with 14 bases spanning the gap. Germline CDR1 reads SGHNT; CDR2 reads YENEEA. CDR3 length: 15 residues. The CDR3 DNA is TGTGCCAGCAGCCAGCCGGGGGACAATAATGAAAAACTGTTTTTT. It yields the protein CASSQPGDNNEKLFF.

Remarks on this clone: The junction and the germline gene differ at one end; a read error may be behind it. The chain employs TRBV5-1 and TRBJ1-1; 8 bases line up with TRBD1. Germline CDR1 reads SGHRS; CDR2 reads YFSETQ. This CDR3 is 14 amino acids long. The CDR3 DNA follows: TGCACCAGCAGTTTAACAGGGGGTAACACTGAAGCTTTCTTT. The encoded protein is CTSSLTGGNTEAFF.

This clone came up once. The rearrangement uses TRBV5-1 and TRBJ2-7; 10 positions agree with TRBD2. V gave up 4 bases and J gave up 0 bases; unmatched junction bases: 13. Germline CDR1 reads SGHRS; CDR2 reads YFSETQ. The CDR3 is made up of 18 amino acids. The CDR3 nucleotides read TGCGCCAGCAGCCCGCGAACTAGCGGGACCCGAATCTCCTACGAGCAGTACTTC. Its protein is CASSPRTSGTRISYEQYF.

The rearrangement uses TRBV10-1 and TRBJ2-2; 8 bases align to TRBD2. Germline V CDR1 and CDR2: WNHNN, SYGVQD (reference sequence). V gave up 5 bases and J gave up 4 bases; unmatched junction bases: 6. CDR3 length: 15 amino acids. CDR3 sequence: CASSPGGGTTGELFF. Written as DNA, the CDR3 is TGCGCCAGCAGTCCTGGCGGGGGGACCACCGGGGAGCTGTTTTTT.

This rearrangement joins TRBV29-1 to TRBJ2-5, with D possibly matching TRBD2 (6 bases). Trimming left V 4 bases short and J 4 bases short, with 13 bases between. Looked up from germline, CDR1 is SQVTM and CDR2 is ANQGSEA. The CDR3 is made up of 13 amino acids. Here the CDR3 reads CSVVGGVRETQYF. The CDR3, as DNA: TGCAGCGTTGTTGGAGGGGTGAGAGAGACCCAGTACTTC.

This clone was counted a few times. This chain joins TRBV6-5 and TRBJ1-1; possible D gene TRBD1, 5 bases. Trimming shortened V by 7 bases and J by 4 bases, and 7 bases separated the two germline ends. There are 11 residues in the CDR3. Germline-derived CDR1 and CDR2 are MNHEY and SVGAGI. The CDR3 bases are TGTGCCAGCATAAGGGGCACTGAAGCTTTCTTT. Translated, it gives CASIRGTEAFF.

For the CDR3, the DNA is TGTGCCAGCAGTTTGAACTACGAGCAGTACTTC. Its protein is CASSLNYEQYF. This chain links TRBV28 with TRBJ2-7; no reliable D call. V was trimmed by 3 bases and J by 3 bases, leaving 3 bases between them. CDR1 is MDHEN and CDR2 is SYDVKM in the germline V gene. The CDR3 is made up of 11 amino acids.

The V and J genes are TRBV4-1 and TRBJ1-2, with D possibly matching TRBD1 (5 bases). Germline V gene sequence: CDR1 MGHRA, CDR2 YSYEKL. The CDR3 totals 12 residues. Between the trimmed V and J ends, which lost 4 bases and 9 bases, there was a span of 12 bases. CDR3: CASSPGGTSYTF. In nucleotides, the CDR3 is TGCGCCAGCAGCCCAGGAGGGACGAGCTACACCTTC.

This clone was observed once. The chain links TRBV6-5 to TRBJ1-3, with D perhaps matching TRBD1 (5 bases). Trimming took off 2 bases at V and 3 bases at J, with 11 bases between the two ends. The CDR3 extends over 15 amino acids. Germline-derived CDR1 and CDR2 are MNHEY and SVGAGI. The CDR3: CASSYEGPHGNTIYF. The CDR3 region has the DNA TGTGCCAGCAGTTACGAGGGGCCCCATGGAAACACCATATATTTT.

This clone was detected only a few times. The J gene is TRBJ2-1, the V gene TRBV5-1; D assignment may be TRBD1 or TRBD2 (5 bases each). The V gene lost 4 bases and the J gene lost 5 bases, with 19 bases spanning the gap. This CDR3 spans 16 amino acids. Germline-derived CDR1 and CDR2 are SGHRS and YFSETQ. The CDR3 protein is CASSPGNPGTNNEQFF. The CDR3 nucleotides read TGCGCCAGCAGCCCGGGTAACCCAGGGACCAACAATGAGCAGTTCTTC.

The chain links TRBV25-1 to TRBJ2-7, with TRBD1 matching over 9 bases. Trimming at V came to 3 bases and at J to 6 bases, leaving 6 bases not matched to a gene. Germline loops: CDR1 MGHDK, CDR2 SYGVNS. The CDR3 length is 14 residues. Written as DNA, the CDR3 is TGTGCCAGCAGTGACTTAGGACAGGGGTCCGAGCAGTACTTC. This translates into CASSDLGQGSEQYF.

The chain couples TRBV7-8 to TRBJ1-1; D gene unclear. The germline gives CDR1 SGHVS, CDR2 FQNEAQ. This CDR3 contains 12 residues. Trimming pared 7 bases from V and 7 bases from J, leaving 13 bases between. CDR3 region: CASKDLRSEAFF. The CDR3 coding sequence is TGTGCCAGCAAGGACTTGCGCAGTGAAGCTTTCTTT.